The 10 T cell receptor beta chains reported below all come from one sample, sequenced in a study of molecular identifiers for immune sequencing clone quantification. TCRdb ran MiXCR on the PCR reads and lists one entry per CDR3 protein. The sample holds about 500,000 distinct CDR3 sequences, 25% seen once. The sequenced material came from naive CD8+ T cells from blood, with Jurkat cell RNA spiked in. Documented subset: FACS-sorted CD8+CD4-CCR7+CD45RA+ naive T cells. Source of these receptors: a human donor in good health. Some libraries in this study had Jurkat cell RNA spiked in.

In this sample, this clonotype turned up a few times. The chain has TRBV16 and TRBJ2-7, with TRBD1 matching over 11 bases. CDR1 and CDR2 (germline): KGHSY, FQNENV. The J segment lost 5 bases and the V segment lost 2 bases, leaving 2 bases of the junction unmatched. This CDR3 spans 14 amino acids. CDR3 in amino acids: CASSQRTGGHEQYF. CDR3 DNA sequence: TGTGCCAGCAGCCAAAGGACAGGGGGCCACGAGCAGTACTTC. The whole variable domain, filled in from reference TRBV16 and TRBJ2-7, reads GEEVAQTPKHLVRGEGQKAKLYCAPIKGHSYVFWYQQVLKNEFKFLISFQNENVFDETGMPKERFSAKCLPNSPCSLEIQATKLEDSAVYFCASSQRTGGHEQYFGPGTRLTVT.

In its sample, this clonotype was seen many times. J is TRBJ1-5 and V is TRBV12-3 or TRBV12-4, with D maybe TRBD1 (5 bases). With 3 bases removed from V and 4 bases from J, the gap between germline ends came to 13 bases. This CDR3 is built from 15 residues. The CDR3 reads CASSLSWGGNQPQHF. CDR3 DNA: TGTGCCAGCAGTTTGAGCTGGGGCGGGAATCAGCCCCAGCATTTT.

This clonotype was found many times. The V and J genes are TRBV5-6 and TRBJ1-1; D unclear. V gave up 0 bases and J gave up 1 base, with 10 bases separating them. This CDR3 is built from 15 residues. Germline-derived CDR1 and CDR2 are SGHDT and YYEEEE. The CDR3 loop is CASSLVRDANTEAFF. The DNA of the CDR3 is TGTGCCAGCAGCTTGGTACGAGACGCGAACACTGAAGCTTTCTTT.

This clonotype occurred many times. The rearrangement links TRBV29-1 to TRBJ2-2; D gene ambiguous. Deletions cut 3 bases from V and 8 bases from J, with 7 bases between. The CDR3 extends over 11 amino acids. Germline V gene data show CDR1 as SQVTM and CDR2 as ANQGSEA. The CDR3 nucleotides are TGCAGCGTTGAGGATCTGGGGGAGCTGTTTTTT. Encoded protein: CSVEDLGELFF.

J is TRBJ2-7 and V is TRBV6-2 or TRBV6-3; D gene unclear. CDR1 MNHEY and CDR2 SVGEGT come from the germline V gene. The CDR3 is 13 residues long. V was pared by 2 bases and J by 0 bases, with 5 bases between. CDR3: CASSYGNSYEQYF. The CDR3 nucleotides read TGTGCCAGCAGTTACGGCAACTCCTACGAGCAGTACTTC.

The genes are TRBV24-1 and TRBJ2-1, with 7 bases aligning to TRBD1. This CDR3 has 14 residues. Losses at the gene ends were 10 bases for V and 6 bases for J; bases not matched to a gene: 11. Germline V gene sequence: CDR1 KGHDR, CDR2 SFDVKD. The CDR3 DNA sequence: TGTGCCACGCAAGGGGGCGACTCCCGCAATGAGCAGTTCTTC. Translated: CATQGGDSRNEQFF.

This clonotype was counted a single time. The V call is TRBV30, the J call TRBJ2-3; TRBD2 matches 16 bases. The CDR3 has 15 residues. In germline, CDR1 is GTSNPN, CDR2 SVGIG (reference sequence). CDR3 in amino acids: CGGGLAGGATDTQYF. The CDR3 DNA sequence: TGTGGCGGGGGACTAGCGGGGGGGGCCACAGATACGCAGTATTTT.

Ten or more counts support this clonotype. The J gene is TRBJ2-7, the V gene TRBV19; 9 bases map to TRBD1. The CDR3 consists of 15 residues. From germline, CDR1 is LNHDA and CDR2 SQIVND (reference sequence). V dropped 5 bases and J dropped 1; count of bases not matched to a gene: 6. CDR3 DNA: TGTGCCAGTAGTCTCGGACAGGGGACATCCTACGAGCAGTACTTC. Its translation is CASSLGQGTSYEQYF. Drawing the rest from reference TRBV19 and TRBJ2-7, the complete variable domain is DGGITQSPKYLFRKEGQNVTLSCEQNLNHDAMYWYRQDPGQGLRLIYYSQIVNDFQKGDIAEGYSVSREKKESFPLTVTSAQKNPTAFYLCASSLGQGTSYEQYFGPGTRLTVT.

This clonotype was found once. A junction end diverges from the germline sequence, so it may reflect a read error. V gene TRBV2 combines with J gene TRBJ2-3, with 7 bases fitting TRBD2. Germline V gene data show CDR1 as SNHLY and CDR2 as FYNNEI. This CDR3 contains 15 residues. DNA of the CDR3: TGTGTCAGCAGTGAAGAGCGGGGAAGCACAGATACGCAGTATTTT. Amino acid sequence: CVSSEERGSTDTQYF.

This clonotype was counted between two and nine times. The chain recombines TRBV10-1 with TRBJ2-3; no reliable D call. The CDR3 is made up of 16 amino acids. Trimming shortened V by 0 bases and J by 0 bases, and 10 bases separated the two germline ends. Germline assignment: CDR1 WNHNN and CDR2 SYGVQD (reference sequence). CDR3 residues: CASSESGQLSTDTQYF. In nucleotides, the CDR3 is TGCGCCAGCAGTGAGTCTGGCCAGCTTAGCACAGATACGCAGTATTTT.